Following are 14 T cell receptor beta chains from one sample sequenced in a study of cytomegalovirus exposure and HLA in healthy donors (dated by TCRdb to the late 2010s). The library was obtained by the immunoSEQ multiplex PCR assay. For the multiplex PCR, a mixture combining 60 forward primers for TCR Vbeta segments and 13 reverse primers for TCR Jbeta segments was used. The immuneACCESS repertoire file appears here via TCRdb, limited to in-frame rearrangements. These files lack a portion of the clones; in checked studies, under half of the deficit traces to unresolved V genes, and the cause of the others is not known. Present in this sample are about 120,000 clones, roughly four fifths of which were seen just once. The top ten clones comprise about 1.6% of the sample. Sample: PBMCs. The receptors here all came from a woman between 18 and 30 years old in good health and CMV-seronegative.

This clone came up a few times. V is TRBV19 and J is TRBJ2-1, with 11 bases matching TRBD1. V was pared by 4 bases and J by 1 base, with 6 bases of the junction left unmatched. In germline, CDR1 is LNHDA, CDR2 SQIVND (reference sequence). This CDR3 has 17 amino acids. CDR3 sequence reads: CASSTTRDRGSYNEQFF. As DNA, the CDR3 is TGTGCCAGTAGTACCACCCGGGACAGGGGGTCCTACAATGAGCAGTTCTTC.

V gene TRBV6-1 combines with J gene TRBJ2-7, with 7 positions matching TRBD1. Germline assignment: CDR1 MNHNS and CDR2 SASEGT. This CDR3 spans 13 amino acids. Trimming cost V 5 bases and J 1 base; bases outside gene matches: 2. Here the CDR3 DNA reads TGTGCCAGCAGTCGGGACAGATCCTACGAGCAGTACTTC. Protein sequence: CASSRDRSYEQYF.

The J gene is TRBJ1-1, the V gene TRBV19; TRBD1 is a possible D gene (6 bases). CDR3 length: 15 amino acids. V lost 3 bases and J lost 7, with 18 bases in between. CDR1 and CDR2 (germline): LNHDA, SQIVND (reference sequence). CDR3 sequence reads: CASSMSSGATNEAFF. In nucleotides, the CDR3 is TGTGCCAGTAGTATGAGTTCAGGGGCGACCAATGAAGCTTTCTTT. Using reference TRBV19 and TRBJ1-1 for the parts outside the CDR3, the full variable domain is DGGITQSPKYLFRKEGQNVTLSCEQNLNHDAMYWYRQDPGQGLRLIYYSQIVNDFQKGDIAEGYSVSREKKESFPLTVTSAQKNPTAFYLCASSMSSGATNEAFFGQGTRLTVV.

This clone was seen more than once but under ten times. The chain links TRBV28 to TRBJ1-4; 8 bases are shared with TRBD1. The CDR3 totals 15 residues. With 6 bases clipped from V and 3 bases from J, the junction kept 6 bases outside the gene matches. From germline, CDR1 is MDHEN and CDR2 SYDVKM. CDR3 nucleotide sequence: TGTGCCAGCAGCCGACAGGGGTCGGCTAATGAAAAACTGTTTTTT. It codes for CASSRQGSANEKLFF.

This chain uses TRBV9 with TRBJ2-7, with 10 bases matching TRBD2. V shed 4 bases, J shed 2 bases, and the junction held 9 bases outside the gene matches. The CDR3 covers 16 residues. Germline CDR1 is SGDLS and CDR2 is YYNGEE. CDR3 region: CASSSGGSGGTYEQYF. CDR3 coding DNA: TGTGCCAGCAGCTCCGGGGGTAGCGGGGGGACCTACGAGCAGTACTTC. The full variable domain, rest sourced from reference TRBV9 and TRBJ2-7, is DSGVTQTPKHLITATGQRVTLRCSPRSGDLSVYWYQQSLDQGLQFLIQYYNGEERAKGNILERFSAQQFPDLHSELNLSSLELGDSALYFCASSSGGSGGTYEQYFGPGTRLTVT.

The chain has TRBV6-5 and TRBJ2-3; 7 nucleotides agree with TRBD1. Germline V CDR1 and CDR2: MNHEY, SVGAGI. V lost 6 bases to trimming and J lost 7 bases; unmatched junction nucleotides: 10. There are 14 residues in the CDR3. The CDR3 DNA reads as TGTGCCAGCAGACAGGGGACGGTCCCAAATACGCAGTATTTT. It specifies CASRQGTVPNTQYF.

The chain joins TRBV6-1 to TRBJ2-1; TRBD1 matches at 8 bases. J was trimmed by 5 bases and V by 4 bases; bases with no gene match: 7. Germline V gene data show CDR1 as MNHNS and CDR2 as SASEGT. The CDR3 is 15 amino acids. The CDR3 here is CASSGGQGWDNEQFF. DNA of the CDR3: TGTGCCAGCAGTGGTGGACAGGGATGGGACAATGAGCAGTTCTTC.

The chain is built from TRBV19 and TRBJ1-5; D is perhaps TRBD1 (5 bases). Trimming took 8 bases from V and 0 from J, leaving 14 bases between them. The CDR3 has 15 residues. Germline CDR1 LNHDA, CDR2 SQIVND (reference sequence). CDR3 residues: CASSAGDYSNQPQHF. CDR3 coding DNA: TGTGCCAGTTCCGCGGGGGACTATAGCAATCAGCCCCAGCATTTT.

This sequence joins TRBV28 and TRBJ2-1; unclear D gene. Germline V gene data show CDR1 as MDHEN and CDR2 as SYDVKM. V lost 6 bases to trimming and J lost 7 bases, with 13 bases between them. This CDR3 comprises 13 residues. CDR3 coding DNA: TGTGCCAGCAGATTTCCCAGGAAGAATGAGCAGTTCTTC. Residues: CASRFPRKNEQFF.

V is TRBV9 and J is TRBJ2-3; TRBD2 matches at 13 bases. The CDR3 consists of 19 residues. Germline V lookup: CDR1 SGDLS, CDR2 YYNGEE. J gave up 0 bases and V 3 bases, and 10 bases lay outside the gene matches. The CDR3 DNA is TGTGCCAGCAGCGCTGAAGGGGGACTAGCGGGGACTAGCACAGATACGCAGTATTTT. Protein sequence: CASSAEGGLAGTSTDTQYF.

The chain couples TRBV27 to TRBJ2-7; D is possibly TRBD1 (6 bases). Germline lookup yields CDR1 MNHEY and CDR2 SMNVEV (reference sequence). Trimming took off 6 bases at V and 6 bases at J, with 24 bases between the two ends. The CDR3 contains 16 residues. CDR3 residues: CASRPTGQTLTAEQYF. The CDR3 DNA follows: TGTGCCAGCAGACCGACCGGACAGACCTTGACGGCCGAGCAGTACTTC.

The CDR3 bases are TGTGCCAGCAGCGTACCGGGGGGAAGAGCTGCTCTTGTCAATGAGCAGTTCTTC. Translating gives CASSVPGGRAALVNEQFF. The chain couples TRBV2 to TRBJ2-1; 7 nucleotides align to TRBD2. V gave up 6 bases and J gave up 6 bases; unmatched junction bases: 20. The germline V gene has CDR1 SNHLY and CDR2 FYNNEI. The CDR3 totals 18 residues. The full variable domain, its missing parts supplied by reference TRBV2 and TRBJ2-1, is EPEVTQTPSHQVTQMGQEVILRCVPISNHLYFYWYRQILGQKVEFLVSFYNNEISEKSEIFDDQFSVERPDGSNFTLKIRSTKLEDSAMYFCASSVPGGRAALVNEQFFGPGTRLTVL.

The rearrangement uses TRBV10-1 and TRBJ1-1; no clear D. Germline lookup yields CDR1 WNHNN and CDR2 SYGVQD (reference sequence). V was pared by 5 bases and J by 6 bases, with 13 bases between. The CDR3 has 13 residues. The CDR3 region is CASSPLGRSEAFF. CDR3 sequence (DNA): TGCGCCAGCAGTCCCCTAGGTCGCTCTGAAGCTTTCTTT.

This clone showed up just once. The chain carries TRBV11-2 and TRBJ1-1; tentatively, D is TRBD1 (5 bases). Germline CDR1 is SGHAT and CDR2 is FQNNGV. CDR3 length: 13 amino acids. Trimming removed 0 bases from V and 6 bases from J, with 8 bases in between. In nucleotides, the CDR3 is TGTGCCAGCAGCTTAGATGGGGGGGCTGAAGCTTTCTTT. Amino acids: CASSLDGGAEAFF.